One and the same sample provided the 11 T cell receptor beta chains below, sequenced in a study of somatic mutations in cytotoxic T cells in rheumatoid arthritis. Clones were sequenced by immunoSEQ multiplex PCR, and TCRdb holds only the in-frame ones, with some missing. The repertoire consists of around 15,000 clones, with 65% to 80% occurring once and the leading ten covering 13% to 15%. The sequenced sample consisted of CD8+ T cells sorted from blood. The origin of the receptors is an adult with rheumatoid arthritis.

The chain couples TRBV5-1 to TRBJ2-7; 7 nucleotides match TRBD2. The germline CDR1 and CDR2 sequences are SGHRS and YFSETQ. The CDR3 has 15 amino acids. The V segment lost 3 bases and the J segment 2 bases; nucleotides outside the gene matches: 8. The CDR3 spells CASSSEGRGAYEQYF. CDR3 bases: TGCGCCAGCAGCTCGGAGGGACGGGGGGCCTACGAGCAGTACTTC.

V is TRBV7-6 and J is TRBJ2-1; 11 bases map to TRBD2. Germline CDR1 SGHVS, CDR2 FNYEAQ. CDR3 length: 18 residues. The V gene end was trimmed by 5 bases and the J gene end by 3 bases; junction bases not matched to a gene: 12. CDR3 DNA sequence: TGTGCCAGCAGCGCCAATGGACTAGCGGGCTTTGTCTACAATGAGCAGTTCTTC. Translating it yields CASSANGLAGFVYNEQFF.

The genes are TRBV15 and TRBJ1-1; D call uncertain. This CDR3 has 15 amino acids. Trimming stripped 0 bases from V and 0 bases from J, with 8 bases between. Germline V gene sequence: CDR1 LNHNV, CDR2 YYDKDF (reference sequence). The CDR3 nucleotides read TGTGCCACCAGCAGAGATCTGGGAATGAACACTGAAGCTTTCTTT. Translating it yields CATSRDLGMNTEAFF. The full variable domain, its missing parts supplied by reference TRBV15 and TRBJ1-1, is DAMVIQNPRYQVTQFGKPVTLSCSQTLNHNVMYWYQQKSSQAPKLLFHYYDKDFNNEADTPDNFQSRRPNTSFCFLDIRSPGLGDTAMYLCATSRDLGMNTEAFFGQGTRLTVV.

This chain uses TRBV28 with TRBJ2-1; D not certain. Trimming shortened V by 6 bases and J by 0 bases, and 15 bases separated the two germline ends. CDR1 MDHEN and CDR2 SYDVKM come from the germline V gene. The CDR3 length is 16 residues. The CDR3 DNA is TGTGCCAGCAGCTCGTTGGCGATCAGCTCCTACAATGAGCAGTTCTTC. Protein sequence: CASSSLAISSYNEQFF.

The chain is built from TRBV9 and TRBJ2-7, with 8 bases that match TRBD2. The CDR3 is 15 amino acids. The V gene's germline CDR1 is SGDLS and CDR2 YYNGEE. V was pared by 0 bases and J by 3 bases, with 5 bases of the junction left unmatched. CDR3 amino acids: CASSVEAGAVYEQYF. CDR3 nucleotide sequence: TGTGCCAGCAGCGTAGAAGCGGGGGCCGTCTACGAGCAGTACTTC.

V usage is TRBV2 and J usage is TRBJ2-2; D tentatively fits TRBD1 or TRBD2 (5 bases each). The V gene's germline CDR1 is SNHLY and CDR2 FYNNEI. This CDR3 has 17 amino acids. Between the trimmed V and J ends, which lost 5 bases and 4 bases, there was a span of 20 bases. The CDR3 nucleotides read TGTGCCAGCAGTCCGGCAGCCAGGCCTGGGGGCACCGGGGAGCTGTTTTTT. Its translation is CASSPAARPGGTGELFF.

This clone is a singleton in its sample. CDR3 region: CASSSVNQGARGYTF. CDR3 bases: TGTGCCAGCAGCTCGGTGAACCAGGGGGCGCGGGGCTACACCTTC. The gene calls are TRBV7-2 and TRBJ1-2, with 8 bases matching TRBD1. The CDR3 spans 15 residues. Germline V gene sequence: CDR1 SGHTA, CDR2 FQGNSA. The V segment lost 4 bases and the J segment 8 bases; nucleotides outside the gene matches: 12.

This clone has just one count. The chain is built from TRBV5-6 and TRBJ2-1; 14 positions match TRBD2. J lost 4 bases, V lost 0 bases, and 6 bases had no gene match. From germline, CDR1 is SGHDT and CDR2 YYEEEE. The CDR3 spans 18 residues. CDR3 region: CASSLAYGLAGGYNEQFF. DNA of the CDR3: TGTGCCAGCAGCTTGGCCTATGGACTAGCGGGGGGTTACAATGAGCAGTTCTTC.

CDR3 in DNA: TGTGCCAGCGAACGTGGTTTGGGCTACAATGAGCAGTTCTTC. Its protein is CASERGLGYNEQFF. The chain uses TRBV7-8 and TRBJ2-1; no firm D call. Trimming left V 8 bases short and J 3 bases short, with 14 bases between. CDR3 size: 14 residues. Germline lookup yields CDR1 SGHVS and CDR2 FQNEAQ.

This chain uses TRBV30 with TRBJ2-7; 8 bases are shared with TRBD1. The V and J ends lost 7 bases and 3 bases, in that order; junction bases with no gene match: 2. CDR1 is GTSNPN and CDR2 is SVGIG in the germline V gene (reference sequence). The CDR3 runs to 11 residues. The CDR3 DNA reads as TGTGCCTTGGACAGGGACTACGAGCAGTACTTC. This encodes CALDRDYEQYF.

This clone was detected a few times. The CDR3 sequence: CAWSRQSLNTEAFF. CDR3 DNA sequence: TGTGCCTGGAGCAGACAGTCCTTAAACACTGAAGCTTTCTTT. The chain recombines TRBV30 with TRBJ1-1; D might be TRBD1 (5 bases). Germline CDR1 is GTSNPN and CDR2 is SVGIG (reference sequence). The ends were cut back, 3 bases at V and 2 bases at J, with 13 bases in the middle. The CDR3 length is 14 residues. Combining the CDR3 with reference TRBV30 and TRBJ1-1 gives the whole variable domain SQTIHQWPATLVQPVGSPLSLECTVEGTSNPNLYWYRQAAGRGLQLLFYSVGIGQISSEVPQNLSASRPQDRQFILSSKKLLLSDSGFYLCAWSRQSLNTEAFFGQGTRLTVV.